This T cell receptor (beta chain) was sequenced in a study of CD8+ T cells in alopecia areata. Study conclusions and caveats: Amid tofacitinib therapy, many expanded lesional clones stayed present in scalp and blood.

RNA was isolated and reverse transcribed to cDNA, the sequencing template. The table came from immunoSEQ multiplex PCR; TCRdb's copy has only in-frame clones and leaves some out. The sample gives 150,000 or so clones, roughly nine tenths of which show up once; approximately 13% is in the top ten. Treatment: oral pan-JAK inhibitor, 5-10 mg twice daily. Trimming cost V 3 bases and J 4 bases, with 7 bases left between them. Germline CDR1 reads SQVTM; CDR2 reads ANQGSEA. The CDR3 has 12 amino acids. As to this clone: Its antigen is unknown.

The TCR comes from a human donor with alopecia areata. The sample consisted of CD8+ T cells sorted from blood, taken at week 4, from a patient treated with tofacitinib. This chain links TRBV29-1 with TRBJ2-1; D remains unclear. The CDR3, as DNA: TGCAGCGTTGACGGCAGTTACAATGAGCAGTTCTTC. Protein sequence: CSVDGSYNEQFF.